These T cell receptor beta chains were read from a single sample in a study of blood T cell repertoires in COVID-19. Libraries were prepared by immunoSEQ multiplex PCR; TCRdb keeps only in-frame clonotypes and omits some of them. This sample has roughly 380,000 clones; about 88% occur once, and the top ten carry about 3%. Sample: PBMCs or T cells enriched from blood (not recorded which). The receptors come from a woman under 40 who had recovered from COVID-19. CDR3s include the opening cysteine and the closing phenylalanine or tryptophan. Fields, in order: clone size, V gene, J gene, D gene, CDR3 DNA, CDR3 protein. D genes are given only for firm matches. Not all rows give a size; the values are once, few, many and, for expanded clones, a class.

clone_size: .; v_call: TRBV7-6; j_call: TRBJ2-7; d_call: TRBD1; cdr3_nt: TGTGCCAGCAGCTTAGTGGGACAGGGGCCCTACGAGCAGTACTTC; cdr3_aa: CASSLVGQGPYEQYF
clone_size: .; v_call: TRBV28; j_call: TRBJ1-1; d_call: TRBD1; cdr3_nt: TGTGCCAGCAACCCCGACAGGGGGGCTATGAACACTGAAGCTTTCTTT; cdr3_aa: CASNPDRGAMNTEAFF
clone_size: .; v_call: TRBV27; j_call: TRBJ2-5; d_call: TRBD2; cdr3_nt: TGTGCCAGCACCCGGACTAGCGGGGGAGGTGAGACCCAGTACTTC; cdr3_aa: CASTRTSGGGETQYF
clone_size: .; v_call: TRBV7-9; j_call: TRBJ2-6; d_call: .; cdr3_nt: TGTGCCAGCAGCCCCCCTTTGATCGGGGTCGGGGCCAACGTCCTGACTTTC; cdr3_aa: CASSPPLIGVGANVLTF
clone_size: .; v_call: TRBV30; j_call: TRBJ1-6; d_call: TRBD1; cdr3_nt: TGTGCCTGGAGTGAAGGGACAGGGAATTCACCCCTCCACTTT; cdr3_aa: CAWSEGTGNSPLHF
clone_size: .; v_call: TRBV5-5; j_call: TRBJ2-2; d_call: TRBD2; cdr3_nt: TGTGCCAGCAGTCGGACCAGCGGGGGGGCCCACACCGGGGAGCTGTTTTTT; cdr3_aa: CASSRTSGGAHTGELFF
clone_size: once; v_call: TRBV7-6; j_call: TRBJ2-2; d_call: .; cdr3_nt: TGTGCCAGCAGTTTAGGCCCTCTAAGCCCCGGGGAGCTGTTTTTT; cdr3_aa: CASSLGPLSPGELFF
clone_size: .; v_call: TRBV5-1; j_call: TRBJ1-1; d_call: .; cdr3_nt: TGCGCCAGCAGCTTCGCGGGGGCGGGCACTGAAGCTTTCTTT; cdr3_aa: CASSFAGAGTEAFF
clone_size: .; v_call: TRBV6-5; j_call: TRBJ2-5; d_call: TRBD2; cdr3_nt: TGTGCCAGTGCTAGCGGGGGGGCTCAAGAGACCCAGTACTTC; cdr3_aa: CASASGGAQETQYF
clone_size: few; v_call: TRBV21-1; j_call: TRBJ1-5; d_call: .; cdr3_nt: TGTGCCAGCAGCAAAAGGGAGACAGGGGTTAGTGGGGCCCAGCATTTT; cdr3_aa: CASSKRETGVSGAQHF
clone_size: .; v_call: TRBV7-9; j_call: TRBJ2-3; d_call: .; cdr3_nt: TGTGCCAGCAGCCCCGGCGAGGGGGAAAGCACAGATACGCAGTATTTT; cdr3_aa: CASSPGEGESTDTQYF
clone_size: .; v_call: TRBV3-1/TRBV3-2; j_call: TRBJ2-7; d_call: TRBD2; cdr3_nt: TGTGCCAGCAGCCATCTAGCGGCGCGGGGGGAGCAGTACTTC; cdr3_aa: CASSHLAARGEQYF
clone_size: .; v_call: TRBV18; j_call: TRBJ1-1; d_call: TRBD1; cdr3_nt: TGTGCCAGCTCCCAAGGGACAGGGAACATGAACACTGAAGCTTTCTTT; cdr3_aa: CASSQGTGNMNTEAFF
clone_size: .; v_call: TRBV4-1; j_call: TRBJ2-7; d_call: TRBD2; cdr3_nt: TGCGCCAGCAGCCTCCTCCCTCTTCTAGCGGGAGTGGAGTACGAGCAGTACTTC; cdr3_aa: CASSLLPLLAGVEYEQYF
clone_size: .; v_call: TRBV2; j_call: TRBJ1-4; d_call: .; cdr3_nt: TGTGCCAGCAGGGCGGGTTCTGAAAATGAAAAACTGTTTTTT; cdr3_aa: CASRAGSENEKLFF
clone_size: .; v_call: TRBV5-1; j_call: TRBJ2-7; d_call: .; cdr3_nt: TGCGCCAGCAGCCCGGACGGGACCTACGAGCAGTACTTC; cdr3_aa: CASSPDGTYEQYF
clone_size: .; v_call: TRBV19; j_call: TRBJ1-5; d_call: .; cdr3_nt: TGTGCCAGTAGTATTTCCGGTGGAGACAATCAGCCCCAGCATTTT; cdr3_aa: CASSISGGDNQPQHF
clone_size: .; v_call: TRBV7-9; j_call: TRBJ2-3; d_call: TRBD1; cdr3_nt: TGTGCCAGCAGCATTTGGACAGGGGCAGATACGCAGTATTTT; cdr3_aa: CASSIWTGADTQYF
clone_size: .; v_call: TRBV28; j_call: TRBJ2-7; d_call: TRBD1; cdr3_nt: TGTGCCAGCAGTTTCCGGCCCCGGACAGGGGGCCGCGGCGAGCAGTACTTC; cdr3_aa: CASSFRPRTGGRGEQYF
clone_size: .; v_call: TRBV3-1/TRBV3-2; j_call: TRBJ1-1; d_call: .; cdr3_nt: TGTGCCAGCAGCCATAGCGGGGGCCTTGAAGCTTTCTTT; cdr3_aa: CASSHSGGLEAFF
clone_size: .; v_call: TRBV9; j_call: TRBJ2-3; d_call: TRBD2; cdr3_nt: TGTGCCAGCAGCGTAGAAGCGGGGGCGTCTACAGATACGCAGTATTTT; cdr3_aa: CASSVEAGASTDTQYF
clone_size: once; v_call: TRBV27; j_call: TRBJ1-2; d_call: .; cdr3_nt: TGTGCCACCAAACCCCACAGGGATGAGGTCGGCTACACCTTC; cdr3_aa: CATKPHRDEVGYTF
clone_size: .; v_call: TRBV6-5; j_call: TRBJ2-7; d_call: TRBD2; cdr3_nt: TGTGCCAGCAGGCACGTAGCGGGAGGGTACGAGCAGTACTTC; cdr3_aa: CASRHVAGGYEQYF
clone_size: once; v_call: TRBV6-5; j_call: TRBJ2-5; d_call: .; cdr3_nt: TGTGCCAGCAGCAACTACAGAACAGGGCGGGAGACCCAGTACTTC; cdr3_aa: CASSNYRTGRETQYF
clone_size: .; v_call: TRBV3-1/TRBV3-2; j_call: TRBJ2-1; d_call: .; cdr3_nt: TGTGCCAGCAGCCTAGTGGGAGTGAATGAGCAGTTCTTC; cdr3_aa: CASSLVGVNEQFF
clone_size: .; v_call: TRBV12-3/TRBV12-4; j_call: TRBJ2-7; d_call: .; cdr3_nt: TGTGCCAGCAGTTTACTCGGCGGAACCGAGCAGTACTTC; cdr3_aa: CASSLLGGTEQYF
clone_size: .; v_call: TRBV10-3; j_call: TRBJ2-3; d_call: .; cdr3_nt: TGTGCCATCAGTGAGTCGTTTGCGGGGTTTAGCACAGATACGCAGTATTTT; cdr3_aa: CAISESFAGFSTDTQYF
clone_size: .; v_call: TRBV7-9; j_call: TRBJ1-2; d_call: TRBD1; cdr3_nt: TGTGCCAGCAGCTTAGCCGTACAGGGGAACTATGGCTACACCTTC; cdr3_aa: CASSLAVQGNYGYTF
clone_size: .; v_call: TRBV4-1; j_call: TRBJ2-5; d_call: .; cdr3_nt: TGCGCCAGCAGCCAAGAAGATGCAGCGGTCAAACAAGAGACCCAGTACTTC; cdr3_aa: CASSQEDAAVKQETQYF
clone_size: .; v_call: TRBV28; j_call: TRBJ2-7; d_call: TRBD2; cdr3_nt: TGTGCCAGCAGTTTAACTCCCGCTAGCGGGCACTACGAGCAGTACTTC; cdr3_aa: CASSLTPASGHYEQYF
clone_size: once; v_call: TRBV2; j_call: TRBJ1-6; d_call: TRBD1; cdr3_nt: TGTGCCAGCAGTGGACAGGGGAGCTCCTATAATTCACCCCTCCACTTT; cdr3_aa: CASSGQGSSYNSPLHF
clone_size: .; v_call: TRBV10-3; j_call: TRBJ1-2; d_call: TRBD1; cdr3_nt: TGTGCCATCACCCCCGGACAGGGCGACTATGGCTACACCTTC; cdr3_aa: CAITPGQGDYGYTF
clone_size: .; v_call: TRBV11-2; j_call: TRBJ1-6; d_call: .; cdr3_nt: TGTGCCAGCAGCTTAGTCTACGGGTATAATTCACCCCTCCACTTT; cdr3_aa: CASSLVYGYNSPLHF
clone_size: once; v_call: TRBV5-5; j_call: TRBJ1-5; d_call: TRBD1; cdr3_nt: TGTGCCAGCAGCTCCCACCCGGGACAGAGCAATCAGCCCCAGCATTTT; cdr3_aa: CASSSHPGQSNQPQHF
clone_size: .; v_call: TRBV7-9; j_call: TRBJ2-7; d_call: .; cdr3_nt: TGTGCCAGCAGCTGGAGGCAGGACGGAGCCTACGAGCAGTACTTC; cdr3_aa: CASSWRQDGAYEQYF
clone_size: .; v_call: TRBV3-1/TRBV3-2; j_call: TRBJ1-2; d_call: TRBD1; cdr3_nt: TGTGCCAGCAGGCAAACGACAGGGGGTAGGAGCGGCTACACCTTC; cdr3_aa: CASRQTTGGRSGYTF